Listed here are 19 T cell receptor beta chains from one sample, sequenced in a study of CD8 T cells in ankylosing spondylitis (dated by TCRdb to about 2017). Library preparation employed 5' RACE. The instrument given in TCRdb is Illumina HiSeq 2500. Using fastp trimming at Q25 and MiXCR clonotype assembly, TCRdb reanalyzed the public sequencing data and kept in-frame beta chains. CDR3 protein sequences are deduplicated, and each keeps its most common genes and DNA. The sample table contains some 130,000 distinct CDR3 sequences; only one count was recorded for approximately 10% of them. The top ten hold approximately 3.3% of the sample. The material sequenced was blood, either unsorted or a sorted T cell fraction (not recorded which). These receptors were collected from a male donor with ankylosing spondylitis or in good health (not recorded which).

This clonotype was seen at least ten times. The chain carries TRBV2 and TRBJ1-1; D ambiguous. CDR1 and CDR2 (germline): SNHLY, FYNNEI. V shed 5 bases and J shed 3 bases, with 10 bases lying between them. The CDR3 has 13 residues. For the CDR3, the DNA is TGTGCCAGCAGTCCAGGCCAGGACACTGAAGCTTTCTTT. It specifies CASSPGQDTEAFF.

This clonotype was picked up many times. The chain joins TRBV11-2 to TRBJ2-2; weak D call: TRBD2 (6 bases). Trimming cost V 8 bases and J 7 bases, with 17 bases left between them. This CDR3 contains 14 residues. CDR1 and CDR2 (germline): SGHAT, FQNNGV. This CDR3 reads CASLGLNRGGELFF. Written as DNA, the CDR3 is TGTGCCAGCCTGGGACTGAATAGGGGCGGGGAGCTGTTTTTT.

Note on this clonotype: This may be a read error: a much more frequent sequence differs by one nucleotide. The chain uses TRBV7-2 and TRBJ2-5; 7 bases align to TRBD2. There are 16 residues in the CDR3. In germline, CDR1 is SGHTA, CDR2 FQGNSA. CDR3 amino acids: CASSLVASGRQEIQYF. The CDR3 DNA reads as TGTGCCAGCAGCTTAGTCGCTAGCGGACGCCAAGAGATCCAGTACTTC.

In this sample, this clonotype turned up a few times. The genes are TRBV9 and TRBJ2-3, with D possibly being TRBD2 (5 bases). CDR1 is SGDLS and CDR2 is YYNGEE in the germline V gene. V lost 4 bases and J lost 6, with 24 bases in between. The CDR3 is made up of 17 amino acids. The CDR3 is CASSPRGEPQTGDTQYF. The CDR3 region has the DNA TGTGCCAGCAGCCCACGTGGGGAGCCCCAAACTGGGGATACGCAGTATTTT.

This clonotype has a handful of counts. The chain employs TRBV20-1 and TRBJ2-5; 12 bases align to TRBD2. The CDR3 loop spans 17 amino acids. V was pared by 0 bases and J by 2 bases, with 7 bases of the junction left unmatched. CDR1 DFQATT and CDR2 SNEGSKA come from the germline V gene (reference sequence). The CDR3 here is CSARDPVGLAGQETQYF. In DNA, the CDR3 is TGCAGTGCTAGAGACCCCGTCGGACTAGCGGGACAAGAGACCCAGTACTTC.

This clonotype was counted ten times or more. J is TRBJ2-7 and V is TRBV7-3; TRBD1 agrees at 10 bases. This CDR3 region has 14 residues. Per germline, CDR1 SGHTA and CDR2 FQGTGA. Trimming took 5 bases from V and 6 from J; bases not matched to a gene: 7. CDR3 nucleotide sequence: TGTGCCAGCAGCCTTGACAGGGGGCCAGGCGAGCAGTACTTC. Protein: CASSLDRGPGEQYF.

This clonotype was observed a handful of times. The chain links TRBV21-1 to TRBJ2-3. TRBV21-1 is listed as a pseudogene. The CDR3 length is 15 residues. CDR3 loop: CASSKGRAFTDTQYF. The CDR3 coding sequence is TGTGCCAGCAGCAAAGGACGAGCATTCACAGATACGCAGTATTTT.

This clonotype was seen ten or more times. The rearrangement uses TRBV6-2 or TRBV6-3 and TRBJ2-6; D not resolved. V was clipped by 6 bases and J by 0 bases, with 12 bases between them. This CDR3 spans 16 amino acids. The germline V gene has CDR1 MNHEY and CDR2 SVGEGT. The CDR3 DNA is TGTGCCAGCAGCCCCCCGCCCTCCTCTGGGGCCAACGTCCTGACTTTC. Translated: CASSPPPSSGANVLTF.

This clonotype has ten or more counts. The J gene is TRBJ2-6, the V gene TRBV9; D perhaps matches TRBD1 (6 bases). Germline V gene data show CDR1 as SGDLS and CDR2 as YYNGEE. V was pared by 5 bases and J by 1 base, with 16 bases between. The CDR3 length is 17 residues. CDR3 coding DNA: TGTGCCAGCAGATACAGGGTAGGGGATTCTGGGGCCAACGTCCTGACTTTC. This codes for CASRYRVGDSGANVLTF.

V is TRBV6-1 and J is TRBJ2-7; TRBD2 agrees at 9 bases. V shed 6 bases and J 1 base; nucleotides not matched to a gene: 13. The CDR3 consists of 17 residues. Germline V gives CDR1 MNHNS, CDR2 SASEGT. This CDR3 reads CASSTQETSGMSYEQYF. DNA of the CDR3: TGTGCCAGCAGCACCCAGGAGACTAGCGGCATGTCCTACGAGCAGTACTTC.

A remark on this clonotype: One end of the junction does not line up with germline, which may come from a read error. This chain joins TRBV28 and TRBJ2-7, with D uncertain. The germline V gene has CDR1 MDHEN and CDR2 SYDVKM. The CDR3 runs to 12 residues. This CDR3 is CAGRKGLYEQYF. As DNA, the CDR3 is TGTGCCGGCAGGAAGGGCCTCTACGAGCAGTACTTC.

This chain uses TRBV21-1 with TRBJ2-7. TRBV21-1 is assigned pseudogene status. The CDR3 sequence is 13 residues long. The CDR3 sequence is CASSKTSSYEQYF. CDR3 bases: TGTGCCAGCAGCAAGACTAGCTCCTACGAGCAGTACTTC.

This clonotype was found many times. The chain couples TRBV6-1 to TRBJ1-2, with D unclear. V gave up 7 bases and J gave up 4 bases, with 19 bases separating them. This CDR3 is built from 15 residues. CDR1 is MNHNS, CDR2 SASEGT, per germline. The CDR3 spells CASTPPQSKSYGYTF. CDR3 DNA sequence: TGTGCCAGCACCCCACCGCAGTCGAAGTCCTATGGCTACACCTTC.

This clonotype was observed at least ten times. V is TRBV7-2 and J is TRBJ1-1, with 8 nucleotides matching TRBD1. Germline lookup yields CDR1 SGHTA and CDR2 FQGNSA. CDR3 size: 17 residues. The V and J ends lost 2 bases and 5 bases, in that order; junction bases with no gene match: 13. The CDR3 DNA reads TGTGCCAGCAGCTTAAAATTTGGCCAGGGGGCGAGGACTGAAGCTTTCTTT. Protein: CASSLKFGQGARTEAFF. Full variable domain (rest looked up from reference TRBV7-2 and TRBJ1-1): GAGVSQSPSNKVTEKGKDVELRCDPISGHTALYWYRQSLGQGLEFLIYFQGNSAPDKSGLPSDRFSAERTGGSVSTLTIQRTQQEDSAVYLCASSLKFGQGARTEAFFGQGTRLTVV.

This clonotype appeared a few times. The J gene is TRBJ2-1, the V gene TRBV9; TRBD1 might be the D (5 bases). The CDR3 consists of 16 residues. Germline assignment: CDR1 SGDLS and CDR2 YYNGEE. V dropped 5 bases and J dropped 2 bases, with 17 bases sitting between them. The CDR3 region is CASSAQPGQAYNEQFF. The CDR3 nucleotides are TGTGCCAGCAGTGCCCAACCAGGGCAAGCCTACAATGAGCAGTTCTTC.

This rearrangement joins TRBV20-1 to TRBJ2-3; the match to TRBD2 covers 13 bases. The CDR3 loop spans 16 amino acids. CDR1 is DFQATT and CDR2 is SNEGSKA in the germline V gene (reference sequence). The CDR3 reads CSVKGGTSGDAGVQYF. Here the CDR3 DNA reads TGCAGCGTCAAGGGAGGGACTAGCGGGGATGCCGGGGTACAGTATTTT.

The chain has TRBV5-1 and TRBJ2-1; TRBD2 aligns across 9 bases. Germline V gene lookup returns CDR1 SGHRS and CDR2 YFSETQ. J gave up 8 bases and V 0 bases, and 6 bases lay outside the gene matches. The CDR3 has 15 residues. CDR3 DNA sequence: TGCGCCAGCAGCTTGGAGGTTAGCGGGAGCCATGAGCAGTTCTTC. Its translation is CASSLEVSGSHEQFF.

This clonotype was seen only a few times. This chain joins TRBV4-3 and TRBJ1-6, with D tentatively TRBD1 (6 bases). This CDR3 is 15 amino acids long. Trimming took 0 bases from V and 10 from J, leaving 13 bases between them. Germline CDR1 is LGHNA and CDR2 is YSLEER. The CDR3 here is CASSQDSTGRSPLHF. The CDR3, as DNA: TGCGCCAGCAGCCAAGATTCGACAGGAAGGTCACCCCTCCACTTT.

This clonotype was recorded a few times. V usage is TRBV15 and J usage is TRBJ2-1; TRBD2 matches 7 bases. V shed 0 bases and J 7 bases; nucleotides not matched to a gene: 9. The germline gives CDR1 LNHNV, CDR2 YYDKDF (reference sequence). This CDR3 comprises 16 residues. DNA for the CDR3: TGTGCCACCAGCAGAGATTTGGCTAGCGGAGGTAATGAGCAGTTCTTC. This sequence encodes CATSRDLASGGNEQFF.